This entry concerns a single T cell receptor beta chain. Its antigen is unknown. This record comes from a study of OX40 agonist ivuxolimab in advanced cancers. Points from the study as a whole: Both CD4+ and CD8+ T cell populations in blood had undergone clonal expansion by week 6 at 0.1 to 3.0 mg/kg.

Sequenced by immunoSEQ multiplex PCR; TCRdb stores in-frame clones only, minus some. The sample lists around 84,000 clones; 85% to 95% were seen once. Trimming left V 3 bases short and J 6 bases short, with 9 bases between. This CDR3 region has 12 residues. The germline V gene has CDR1 MDHEN and CDR2 SYDVKM. J is TRBJ2-7 and V is TRBV28; D may be TRBD2 (6 bases). This TCR derives from an adult with an advanced solid tumor such as melanoma, head and neck, liver or kidney cancer. Sequenced here: CD4+ or CD8+ T cells sorted from blood, sampled in a trial of the OX40 agonist ivuxolimab. DNA for the CDR3: TGTGCCAGCAGTTTTCGGAGGGGCGAGCAGTACTTC. Its protein is CASSFRRGEQYF.